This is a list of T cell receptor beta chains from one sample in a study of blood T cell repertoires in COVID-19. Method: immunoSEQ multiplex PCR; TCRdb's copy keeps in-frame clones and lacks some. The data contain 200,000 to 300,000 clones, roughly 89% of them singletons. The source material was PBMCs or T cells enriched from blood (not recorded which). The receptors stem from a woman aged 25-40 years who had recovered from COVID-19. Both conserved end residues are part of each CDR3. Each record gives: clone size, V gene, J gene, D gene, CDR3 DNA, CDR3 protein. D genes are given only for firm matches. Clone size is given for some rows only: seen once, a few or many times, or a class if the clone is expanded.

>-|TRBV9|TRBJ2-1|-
TGTGCCAGCAGCGTTGGGGGGCTAGCGGAGAGGAATGAGCAGTTCTTC
CASSVGGLAERNEQFF
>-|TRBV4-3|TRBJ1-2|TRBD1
TGCGCCAGCAGCCAAGAACCCCAGGCAGGGGGCCTCTATGGCTACACCTTC
CASSQEPQAGGLYGYTF
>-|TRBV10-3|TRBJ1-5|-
TGTGCCATCAGTGAGTCAGTAGGGGGTCTGAATCAGCCCCAGCATTTT
CAISESVGGLNQPQHF
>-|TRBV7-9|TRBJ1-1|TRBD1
TGTGCCAGCAGCTTACTTCTGGCAGGGGGATCTGAAGCTTTCTTT
CASSLLLAGGSEAFF
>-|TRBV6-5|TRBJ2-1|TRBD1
TGTGCCAGCAGTAAGGGACAGGGAGTGAACAATGAGCAGTTCTTC
CASSKGQGVNNEQFF
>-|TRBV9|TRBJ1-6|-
TGTGCCAGCAGCGTAGGCCTCGGGGATTCACCCCTCCACTTT
CASSVGLGDSPLHF
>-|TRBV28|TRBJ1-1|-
TGTGCCAGCAGTCCCCCACCCTCAAGACAGGTGAACACTGAAGCTTTCTTT
CASSPPPSRQVNTEAFF
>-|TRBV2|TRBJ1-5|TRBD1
TGTGCCAGCCGACAGGGGGCGTCTGGCAATCAGCCCCAGCATTTT
CASRQGASGNQPQHF
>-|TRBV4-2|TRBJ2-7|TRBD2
TGTGCCAGCAGCCAAGATCGGAGCGGGAGGCTTGTTTACGAGCAGTACTTC
CASSQDRSGRLVYEQYF
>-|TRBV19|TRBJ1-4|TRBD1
TGTGCCAGTAGTACGACAGGGGCCGTCGATGAAAAACTGTTTTTT
CASSTTGAVDEKLFF
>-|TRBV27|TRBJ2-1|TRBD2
TGTGCCAGCAGTCAGACTAGCGGGAGTAATGAGCAGTTCTTC
CASSQTSGSNEQFF
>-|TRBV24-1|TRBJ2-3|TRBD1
TGTGCCACCAGTGGGGACAGGGGACCAGATACGCAGTATTTT
CATSGDRGPDTQYF
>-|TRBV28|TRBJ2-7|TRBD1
TGTGCCAGCAGAGGACAGGGAGAGTCCTACGAGCAGTACTTC
CASRGQGESYEQYF
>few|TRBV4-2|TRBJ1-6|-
TGTGCCAGCAGCCAAGCCGACAGAGATAATTCACCCCTCCACTTT
CASSQADRDNSPLHF
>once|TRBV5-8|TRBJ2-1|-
TGTGCCAGCAGCCGGGATTTCTACAATGAGCAGTTCTTC
CASSRDFYNEQFF
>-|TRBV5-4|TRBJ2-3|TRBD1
TGTGCCAGCAGCCCCGAAGGGACAGTGCATGGGGATACGCAGTATTTT
CASSPEGTVHGDTQYF
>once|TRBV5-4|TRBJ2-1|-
TGTGCCAGCAGCTATCTAAATGAGCAGTTCTTC
CASSYLNEQFF
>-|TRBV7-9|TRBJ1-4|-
TGTGCCAGCAGCTTAAAAGTCGGACAGTTAAATGAAAAACTGTTTTTT
CASSLKVGQLNEKLFF
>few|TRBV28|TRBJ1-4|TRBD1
TGTGCCAGCAGGTTGACAGGGGGCGGAGAAAAACTGTTTTTT
CASRLTGGGEKLFF
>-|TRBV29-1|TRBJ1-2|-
TGCAGCGTTGATTCCTATGGACAGATTGGCTACACCTTC
CSVDSYGQIGYTF
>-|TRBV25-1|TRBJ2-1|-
TGTGCCAGCAGTTCGGAGGGGCGGAATGAGCAGTTCTTC
CASSSEGRNEQFF
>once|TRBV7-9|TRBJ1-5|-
TGTGCCAGCGGCTACGAACAGGGTAATCAGCCCCAGCATTTT
CASGYEQGNQPQHF
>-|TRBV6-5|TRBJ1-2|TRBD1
TGTGCCAGCAGTTTGACAGGGCAAGGCTATGGCTACACCTTC
CASSLTGQGYGYTF
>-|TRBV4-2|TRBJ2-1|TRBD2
TGTGCCAGCAGCCTTACTAGCGGGAGGTCCTACAATGAGCAGTTCTTC
CASSLTSGRSYNEQFF
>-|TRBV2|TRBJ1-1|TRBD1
TGTGCCAGCAGTGCAATACAGGGGGCCACTGAAGCTTTCTTT
CASSAIQGATEAFF
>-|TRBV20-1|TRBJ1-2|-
TGCAGTGCTTTCAGGGATGGCTACACCTTC
CSAFRDGYTF
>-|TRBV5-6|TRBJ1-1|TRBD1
TGTGCCAGCAGCTTCACAGGGGCCCCTTTCACTGAAGCTTTCTTT
CASSFTGAPFTEAFF
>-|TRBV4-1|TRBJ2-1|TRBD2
TGCGCCAGCAGCCAAGTGCGGCTAGCGGTGTACAATGAGCAGTTCTTC
CASSQVRLAVYNEQFF
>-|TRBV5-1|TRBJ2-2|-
TGCGCCAGCAGCTTTCTCGGTGTGGGCCGCACCGGGGAGCTGTTTTTT
CASSFLGVGRTGELFF
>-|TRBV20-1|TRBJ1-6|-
TGCAGTGCTAGTGTTCCAGGGGCAAGCTCCTATAATTCACCCCTCCACTTT
CSASVPGASSYNSPLHF
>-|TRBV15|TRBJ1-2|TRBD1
TGTGCCACCAGCAGACCGACAGGGTCGATTTACCGCTACACCTTC
CATSRPTGSIYRYTF
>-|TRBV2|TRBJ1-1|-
TGTGCCGTGCAATGGAGGGTCAAGGACACTGAAGCTTTCTTT
CAVQWRVKDTEAFF
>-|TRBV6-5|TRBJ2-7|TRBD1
TGTGCCAGCAGTTACTCGGACAGGGGGCTGTTTGAGCAGTACTTC
CASSYSDRGLFEQYF
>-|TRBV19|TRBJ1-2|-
TGTGCCAGTAGTATCATCCAGTTCTATGGCTACACCTTC
CASSIIQFYGYTF
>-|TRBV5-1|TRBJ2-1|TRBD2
TGCGCCAGCAGCTTCGGGGGGGACCTCAATGAGCAGTTCTTC
CASSFGGDLNEQFF
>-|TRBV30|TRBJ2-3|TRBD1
TGTGCCTGGAGTAAGACAGGGGGGTCATCCCAAGGCACGCAGTATTTT
CAWSKTGGSSQGTQYF
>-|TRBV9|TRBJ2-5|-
TGTGCCAGCAGCCCCCGAGGAGGGGACCTTGAGACCCAGTACTTC
CASSPRGGDLETQYF
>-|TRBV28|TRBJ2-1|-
TGTGCCAGCAGTTTAAGCCTAGATGAGCAGTTCTTC
CASSLSLDEQFF
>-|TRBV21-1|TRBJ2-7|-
TGTGCCAGCAGCAAACTAGACCGAGGGAGGGAGTACGAGCAGTACTTC
CASSKLDRGREYEQYF
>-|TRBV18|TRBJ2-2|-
TGTGCCAGCTCACCACTGATCAGACAGCCTACCGGGGAGCTGTTTTTT
CASSPLIRQPTGELFF
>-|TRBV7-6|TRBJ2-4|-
TGTGCCAGCAGTCCCACAGGGGCGGGAACCAAAAACATTCAGTACTTC
CASSPTGAGTKNIQYF
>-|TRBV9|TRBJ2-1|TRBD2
TGTGCCAGCAGCGCCCGACTAGCGGGGGGTTACAATGAGCAGTTCTTC
CASSARLAGGYNEQFF
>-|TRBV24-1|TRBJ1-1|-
TGTGCCACCATGGGGCCGACGAACACTGAAGCTTTCTTT
CATMGPTNTEAFF
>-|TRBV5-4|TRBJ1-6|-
TGTGCCAGCAGCTTAGACAGCAAACGGAATTCACCCCTCCACTTT
CASSLDSKRNSPLHF
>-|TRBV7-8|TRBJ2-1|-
TGTGCCAGCAGCTTAGGACTAGAGTACAATGAGCAGTTCTTC
CASSLGLEYNEQFF
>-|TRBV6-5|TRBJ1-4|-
TGTGCCAGCAGTTACCGTCGGGGGAATGAAAAACTGTTTTTT
CASSYRRGNEKLFF
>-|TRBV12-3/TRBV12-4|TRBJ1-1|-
TGTGCCAGCAGTTTCCTCCAGGGTGAAGCTTTCTTT
CASSFLQGEAFF
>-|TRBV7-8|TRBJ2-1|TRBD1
TGTGCCAGCAGCGCGCTAACAGGGGGCAGAGGAAATGAGCAGTTCTTC
CASSALTGGRGNEQFF
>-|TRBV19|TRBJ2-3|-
TGTGCCAGTAGTATCGGAGTACGCACAGATACGCAGTATTTT
CASSIGVRTDTQYF
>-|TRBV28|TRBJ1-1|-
TGTGCCAGCAGTTGGGGGGGCCCTATCGGGACTGAAGCTTTCTTT
CASSWGGPIGTEAFF
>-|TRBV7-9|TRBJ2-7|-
TGTGCCAGCAGCTTAGTGCGGGGACCTAGCCCCTACGAGCAGTACTTC
CASSLVRGPSPYEQYF
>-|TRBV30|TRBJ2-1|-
TGTGCCTCAGGGTTGGGGTTAAGCTCCTACAATGAGCAGTTCTTC
CASGLGLSSYNEQFF
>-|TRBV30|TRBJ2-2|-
TGTGCCTGGGTCCTATCCAGAGGCACCGGGGAGCTGTTTTTT
CAWVLSRGTGELFF
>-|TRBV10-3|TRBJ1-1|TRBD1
TGTGCCATCAGGGGACAGATGAACACTGAAGCTTTCTTT
CAIRGQMNTEAFF
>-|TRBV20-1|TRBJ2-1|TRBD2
TGCAGTGCTAGTCCTGGGAGGGCCGCCAATGAGCAGTTCTTC
CSASPGRAANEQFF
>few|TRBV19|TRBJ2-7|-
TGTGCCAGTAGTATACCCGCCAGGGGCACCTACGAGCAGTACTTC
CASSIPARGTYEQYF
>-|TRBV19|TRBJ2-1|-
TGTGCCAGTAGTATAGGGGGGCCAGGGATTCGTTTTTCGCGGAATGAGCAGTTCTTC
CASSIGGPGIRFSRNEQFF